A selection of T cell receptor beta chains follows, all from one sample in a study of beta chain features in type 1 diabetes. Generated by immunoSEQ multiplex PCR, the TCRdb table keeps only in-frame clones and is missing some. This table holds 100,000 to 150,000 clones, 7.5% to 9.5% found once. Input material: central memory CD4+ T cells from blood. The receptors were gathered from a man in his thirties or forties with type 1 diabetes. Both conserved end residues are part of each CDR3. Each record gives: CDR3 length, V gene, J gene, D gene, clone size, CDR3 DNA, CDR3 protein. A D gene is named only where the DNA matches it firmly. Size is omitted from some rows. Given values are once, few, many or a class for expanded clones.

len: 14
v_gene: TRBV2
j_gene: TRBJ2-3
d_gene: TRBD1
abundance: .
CDR3nt: TGTGCCAGCAGGTTGGACAGGGGACCAGATACGCAGTATTTT
CDR3aa: CASRLDRGPDTQYF

len: 10
v_gene: TRBV20-1
j_gene: TRBJ2-5
d_gene: .
abundance: few
CDR3nt: TGCAGTGCGGAGATAGAGACCCAGTACTTC
CDR3aa: CSAEIETQYF

len: 17
v_gene: TRBV23-1
j_gene: TRBJ2-1
d_gene: TRBD1
abundance: .
CDR3nt: TGCGCCAGCAGTCAAACCCCACCGGGACAGGGTGACAATGAGCAGTTCTTC
CDR3aa: CASSQTPPGQGDNEQFF

len: 13
v_gene: TRBV5-6
j_gene: TRBJ1-5
d_gene: .
abundance: .
CDR3nt: TGTGCCAGCAGCTTTTACGGTATTCAGCCCCAGCATTTT
CDR3aa: CASSFYGIQPQHF

len: 15
v_gene: TRBV15
j_gene: TRBJ1-6
d_gene: .
abundance: many
CDR3nt: TGTGCCACCAGCAGAGCGGGCGCGGGGGAGTCGGCCCTCCACTTT
CDR3aa: CATSRAGAGESALHF

len: 16
v_gene: TRBV9
j_gene: TRBJ2-2
d_gene: TRBD2
abundance: .
CDR3nt: TGTGCCAGCAGCGGGGGGACTAGCGGCAACACCGGGGAGCTGTTTTTT
CDR3aa: CASSGGTSGNTGELFF

len: 15
v_gene: TRBV18
j_gene: TRBJ2-6
d_gene: .
abundance: few
CDR3nt: TGTGCCAGCTCACCAACTAGCTTTGGGGCCAACGTCCTGACTTTC
CDR3aa: CASSPTSFGANVLTF

len: 12
v_gene: TRBV5-6
j_gene: TRBJ1-1
d_gene: .
abundance: few
CDR3nt: TGTGCCAGCACTCGGGGGACTTGGGAAGCTTTCTTT
CDR3aa: CASTRGTWEAFF

len: 15
v_gene: TRBV7-9
j_gene: TRBJ1-3
d_gene: .
abundance: .
CDR3nt: TGTGCCAGCGACCAACTTAGAGGCTCTGGAAACACCATATATTTT
CDR3aa: CASDQLRGSGNTIYF

len: 13
v_gene: TRBV6-5
j_gene: TRBJ2-7
d_gene: TRBD1
abundance: few
CDR3nt: TGTGCCAGCTCTACAGGGGGCTCCTACGAGCAGTACTTC
CDR3aa: CASSTGGSYEQYF

len: 15
v_gene: TRBV28
j_gene: TRBJ2-7
d_gene: TRBD1
abundance: .
CDR3nt: TGTGCCAGCACGAGGGGGGGACAGGGTGGCCACGAGCAGTACTTC
CDR3aa: CASTRGGQGGHEQYF

len: 12
v_gene: TRBV11-3
j_gene: TRBJ1-1
d_gene: .
abundance: few
CDR3nt: TGTGCCAGCAGCTACCGGGGCACTGAAGCTTTCTTT
CDR3aa: CASSYRGTEAFF

len: 15
v_gene: TRBV7-9
j_gene: TRBJ2-4
d_gene: .
abundance: .
CDR3nt: TGTGCCAGCAGCTTAGTCGGGGGAGCCAAAAACATTCAGTACTTC
CDR3aa: CASSLVGGAKNIQYF

len: 16
v_gene: TRBV5-1
j_gene: TRBJ2-1
d_gene: TRBD2
abundance: few
CDR3nt: TGCGCCAGCAGCTGGGGACTAGCGGGACTCTACAATGAGCAGTTCTTC
CDR3aa: CASSWGLAGLYNEQFF

len: 12
v_gene: TRBV7-6
j_gene: TRBJ1-5
d_gene: .
abundance: few
CDR3nt: TGTGCCAGCAGCCGTCTCAATCAGCCCCAGCATTTT
CDR3aa: CASSRLNQPQHF

len: 11
v_gene: TRBV28
j_gene: TRBJ2-5
d_gene: .
abundance: .
CDR3nt: TGTGCCATAGAAAGCCAAGAGACCCAGTACTTC
CDR3aa: CAIESQETQYF

len: 15
v_gene: TRBV5-6
j_gene: TRBJ1-6
d_gene: TRBD1
abundance: few
CDR3nt: TGTGCCAGCAGCTTGGGAGGACAGGGGAATTCACCCCTCCACTTT
CDR3aa: CASSLGGQGNSPLHF

len: 13
v_gene: TRBV5-1
j_gene: TRBJ2-7
d_gene: .
abundance: few
CDR3nt: TGCGCCAGCAGCCGGCAGGGGGGCTACGAGCAGTACTTC
CDR3aa: CASSRQGGYEQYF

len: 13
v_gene: TRBV6-5
j_gene: TRBJ2-7
d_gene: .
abundance: few
CDR3nt: TGTGCCAGCAGTTACACGGGCTCCTACGAGCAGTACTTC
CDR3aa: CASSYTGSYEQYF

len: 16
v_gene: TRBV9
j_gene: TRBJ1-1
d_gene: TRBD1
abundance: few
CDR3nt: TGTGCCAGCAGCGTAGGGACAGGGGGATCGGAAACTGAAGCTTTCTTT
CDR3aa: CASSVGTGGSETEAFF

len: 12
v_gene: TRBV29-1
j_gene: TRBJ1-2
d_gene: .
abundance: .
CDR3nt: TGCAGCGTCTCACTCCTCGGACAGTCGTGGGACTTC
CDR3aa: CSVSLLGQSWDF

len: 15
v_gene: TRBV28
j_gene: TRBJ2-7
d_gene: .
abundance: few
CDR3nt: TGTGCCAGCAGACTAAGCCTCCCTGGTTCCTACGAGCAGTACTTC
CDR3aa: CASRLSLPGSYEQYF

len: 18
v_gene: TRBV4-2
j_gene: TRBJ2-4
d_gene: TRBD2
abundance: .
CDR3nt: TGTGCCAGCAGCCAGACTTTGACTAGCGGGGGGTCTCAAAACATTCAGTACTTC
CDR3aa: CASSQTLTSGGSQNIQYF

len: 13
v_gene: TRBV5-1
j_gene: TRBJ2-3
d_gene: .
abundance: few
CDR3nt: TGCGCCAGCAGCCCCCTAGGGGCAGATACGCAGTATTTT
CDR3aa: CASSPLGADTQYF

len: 14
v_gene: TRBV5-4
j_gene: TRBJ2-1
d_gene: TRBD2
abundance: few
CDR3nt: TGTGCCAGCAGCCTGGGAGGGTCCTACAATGAGCAGTTCTTC
CDR3aa: CASSLGGSYNEQFF

len: 14
v_gene: TRBV5-1
j_gene: TRBJ1-1
d_gene: .
abundance: .
CDR3nt: TGCGCCAGCAGCTTGCAAACAGGGAACACTGAAGCTTTCTTT
CDR3aa: CASSLQTGNTEAFF

len: 13
v_gene: TRBV4-3
j_gene: TRBJ2-1
d_gene: .
abundance: .
CDR3nt: TGCGCCAGCAGCCAATACGGGAACGGGGGGCAGTTCTTC
CDR3aa: CASSQYGNGGQFF

len: 16
v_gene: TRBV5-6
j_gene: TRBJ2-5
d_gene: TRBD2
abundance: .
CDR3nt: TGTGCCAGCAGCGCAACTAGCGGGGGGGCCCTAGAGACCCAGTACTTC
CDR3aa: CASSATSGGALETQYF

len: 16
v_gene: TRBV7-8
j_gene: TRBJ2-7
d_gene: TRBD2
abundance: .
CDR3nt: TGTGCCAGCAGCTTAGGGGCTAGCGGGGTTTCCTACGAGCAGTACTTC
CDR3aa: CASSLGASGVSYEQYF

len: 16
v_gene: TRBV7-8
j_gene: TRBJ2-3
d_gene: TRBD2
abundance: .
CDR3nt: TGTGCCAGCAGCTTCACTAGCGGGGGGGCCTCAGATACGCAGTATTTT
CDR3aa: CASSFTSGGASDTQYF

len: 13
v_gene: TRBV6-1
j_gene: TRBJ1-1
d_gene: TRBD1
abundance: few
CDR3nt: TGTGCCAGCAGTGAAATCAGGGGGACTGAAGCTTTCTTT
CDR3aa: CASSEIRGTEAFF

len: 12
v_gene: TRBV6-5
j_gene: TRBJ2-3
d_gene: TRBD1
abundance: few
CDR3nt: TGTGCCAGCAGTTACCAGGGACAGGGGCAGTATTTT
CDR3aa: CASSYQGQGQYF

len: 15
v_gene: TRBV19
j_gene: TRBJ1-1
d_gene: .
abundance: .
CDR3nt: TGTGCCAGTCTTACCGGAACAGCGGTGAACACTGAAGCTTTCTTT
CDR3aa: CASLTGTAVNTEAFF

len: 15
v_gene: TRBV27
j_gene: TRBJ1-6
d_gene: TRBD1
abundance: few
CDR3nt: TGTGCCAGCAGTTTTGGGACAGGGTTGGGTACACCCCTCCACTTT
CDR3aa: CASSFGTGLGTPLHF

len: 13
v_gene: TRBV5-1
j_gene: TRBJ1-4
d_gene: .
abundance: few
CDR3nt: TGCGCCAGCAGCTTGAGCACTTCCGAAAAACTGTTTTTT
CDR3aa: CASSLSTSEKLFF

len: 14
v_gene: TRBV7-2
j_gene: TRBJ1-1
d_gene: .
abundance: few
CDR3nt: TGTGCCAGCAGCTTACATCAGGGATATAGTGAAGCTTTCTTT
CDR3aa: CASSLHQGYSEAFF

len: 16
v_gene: TRBV4-2
j_gene: TRBJ2-5
d_gene: TRBD2
abundance: .
CDR3nt: TGTGCCAGCAGCCAAGAAACTAGCGGGATGGGGGAGACCCAGTACTTC
CDR3aa: CASSQETSGMGETQYF

len: 16
v_gene: TRBV5-4
j_gene: TRBJ2-3
d_gene: TRBD1
abundance: .
CDR3nt: TGTGCCAGCAGCTATGGGGGACAGGGCAGCACAGATACGCAGTATTTT
CDR3aa: CASSYGGQGSTDTQYF

len: 14
v_gene: TRBV7-9
j_gene: TRBJ2-5
d_gene: TRBD1
abundance: few
CDR3nt: TGTGCCAGCAGCCAAGGACAGGATCAAGAGACCCAGTACTTC
CDR3aa: CASSQGQDQETQYF

len: 12
v_gene: TRBV27
j_gene: TRBJ2-5
d_gene: .
abundance: .
CDR3nt: TGTGCCAGCAGCCGCCTATACGAGACCCAGTACTTC
CDR3aa: CASSRLYETQYF

len: 17
v_gene: TRBV4-2
j_gene: TRBJ2-7
d_gene: TRBD2
abundance: few
CDR3nt: TGTGCCAGCAGCCTCATGGCTAGCGGGGAGGGACACTACGAGCAGTACTTC
CDR3aa: CASSLMASGEGHYEQYF

len: 14
v_gene: TRBV5-4
j_gene: TRBJ1-1
d_gene: .
abundance: .
CDR3nt: TGTGCCAGCAGCTTACTTTACGAAAACACTGAAGCTTTCTTT
CDR3aa: CASSLLYENTEAFF

len: 14
v_gene: TRBV19
j_gene: TRBJ2-1
d_gene: .
abundance: once
CDR3nt: TGTGCCAGTAGTATAGGGGGCCAACTAGCCCCCCAGCTCTTC
CDR3aa: CASSIGGQLAPQLF

len: 15
v_gene: TRBV4-3
j_gene: TRBJ1-2
d_gene: .
abundance: .
CDR3nt: TGCGCCAGCAACCCGGCAGCGAGTTCTAACTATGGCTACACCTTC
CDR3aa: CASNPAASSNYGYTF

len: 13
v_gene: TRBV7-3
j_gene: TRBJ2-3
d_gene: TRBD2
abundance: .
CDR3nt: TGTGCCAGCAGCTTAAGGGAGGGAGATACGCAGTATTTT
CDR3aa: CASSLREGDTQYF

len: 14
v_gene: TRBV28
j_gene: TRBJ2-1
d_gene: .
abundance: .
CDR3nt: TGTGCCAGCAGGTCCGGGATCTCCTACAATGAGCAGTTCTTC
CDR3aa: CASRSGISYNEQFF

len: 16
v_gene: TRBV27
j_gene: TRBJ1-2
d_gene: TRBD1
abundance: few
CDR3nt: TGTGCCAGCAGTCGGGGTCAGGGGGTAGGAGATTATGGCTACACCTTC
CDR3aa: CASSRGQGVGDYGYTF

len: 13
v_gene: TRBV5-4
j_gene: TRBJ2-3
d_gene: .
abundance: .
CDR3nt: TGTGCCAGCAGCCGTGGGACTACAGATACGCAGTATTTT
CDR3aa: CASSRGTTDTQYF

len: 15
v_gene: TRBV7-2
j_gene: TRBJ2-1
d_gene: TRBD1
abundance: .
CDR3nt: TGTGCCAGCAGCTTAGGGGACAGGGCGGTGGATGAGCAGTTCTTC
CDR3aa: CASSLGDRAVDEQFF

len: 14
v_gene: TRBV19
j_gene: TRBJ2-5
d_gene: .
abundance: once
CDR3nt: TGTGCCAGTAGTATGGTCGGGTCCCAAGAGACCCAGTACTTC
CDR3aa: CASSMVGSQETQYF

len: 14
v_gene: TRBV6-5
j_gene: TRBJ1-1
d_gene: .
abundance: .
CDR3nt: TGTGCCAGCAGCTGGGGCGGTCAGAACACTGAAGCTTTCTTT
CDR3aa: CASSWGGQNTEAFF

len: 16
v_gene: TRBV15
j_gene: TRBJ1-1
d_gene: .
abundance: few
CDR3nt: TGTGCCACCAGCAGAAGAACAGGCTCTGGCGACACTGAAGCTTTCTTT
CDR3aa: CATSRRTGSGDTEAFF

len: 14
v_gene: TRBV6-5
j_gene: TRBJ1-1
d_gene: .
abundance: few
CDR3nt: TGTGCCAGCAGCGAAAGGGGCCGGAACACTGAAGCTTTCTTT
CDR3aa: CASSERGRNTEAFF

len: 13
v_gene: TRBV19
j_gene: TRBJ2-1
d_gene: .
abundance: few
CDR3nt: TGTGCCAGCGCGGCGGGGATTGAGGATGAGCAGTTCTTC
CDR3aa: CASAAGIEDEQFF

len: 17
v_gene: TRBV4-2
j_gene: TRBJ2-2
d_gene: TRBD1
abundance: .
CDR3nt: TGTGCCAGCAGCGGGACAGGGGGAAGGGTGGACACCGGGGAGCTGTTTTTT
CDR3aa: CASSGTGGRVDTGELFF

len: 16
v_gene: TRBV30
j_gene: TRBJ2-3
d_gene: .
abundance: .
CDR3nt: TGTGCCTGGACCCTGGGTAATAGCGGCTCAACAGATACGCAGTATTTT
CDR3aa: CAWTLGNSGSTDTQYF

len: 12
v_gene: TRBV9
j_gene: TRBJ2-3
d_gene: .
abundance: .
CDR3nt: TGTGCCAGCAGCGTGCAGGGGGATACGCAGTATTTT
CDR3aa: CASSVQGDTQYF